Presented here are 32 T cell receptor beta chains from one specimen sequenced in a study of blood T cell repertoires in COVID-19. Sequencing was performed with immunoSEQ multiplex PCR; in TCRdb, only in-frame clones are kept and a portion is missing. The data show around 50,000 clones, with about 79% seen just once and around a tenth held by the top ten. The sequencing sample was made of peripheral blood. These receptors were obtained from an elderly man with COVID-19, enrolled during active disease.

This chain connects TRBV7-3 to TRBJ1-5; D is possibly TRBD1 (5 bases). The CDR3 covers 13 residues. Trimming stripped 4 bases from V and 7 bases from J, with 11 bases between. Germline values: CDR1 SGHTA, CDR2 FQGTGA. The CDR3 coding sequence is TGTGCCAGCAGCTACGAGTGGGGCCAGCCCCAGCATTTT. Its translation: CASSYEWGQPQHF.

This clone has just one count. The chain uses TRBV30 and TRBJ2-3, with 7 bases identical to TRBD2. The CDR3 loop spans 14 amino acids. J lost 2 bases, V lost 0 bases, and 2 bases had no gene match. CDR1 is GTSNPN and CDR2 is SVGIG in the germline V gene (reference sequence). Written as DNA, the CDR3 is TGTGCCTGGAGTGTAAGCGGGACCACAGATACGCAGTATTTT. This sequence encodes CAWSVSGTTDTQYF. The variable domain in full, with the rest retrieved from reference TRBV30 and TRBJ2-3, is SQTIHQWPATLVQPVGSPLSLECTVEGTSNPNLYWYRQAAGRGLQLLFYSVGIGQISSEVPQNLSASRPQDRQFILSSKKLLLSDSGFYLCAWSVSGTTDTQYFGPGTRLTVL.

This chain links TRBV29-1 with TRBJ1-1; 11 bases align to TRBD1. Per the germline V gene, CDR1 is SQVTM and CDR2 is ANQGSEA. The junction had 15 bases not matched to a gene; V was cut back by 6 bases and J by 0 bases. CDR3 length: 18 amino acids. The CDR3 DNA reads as TGCAGCGTGCCCGGGACAGGGGGTAATAGTTACTTGAACACTGAAGCTTTCTTT. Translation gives CSVPGTGGNSYLNTEAFF.

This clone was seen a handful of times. CDR3 coding DNA: TGCGCCAGCAGCGTGGGACAGGGGGACTATGGCTACACCTTC. It encodes CASSVGQGDYGYTF. This chain connects TRBV5-1 to TRBJ1-2, with 11 bases lining up with TRBD1. The germline V gene encodes CDR1 SGHRS and CDR2 YFSETQ. The CDR3 consists of 14 residues. The ends lost 4 bases at V and 3 bases at J; junction bases unmatched: 2.

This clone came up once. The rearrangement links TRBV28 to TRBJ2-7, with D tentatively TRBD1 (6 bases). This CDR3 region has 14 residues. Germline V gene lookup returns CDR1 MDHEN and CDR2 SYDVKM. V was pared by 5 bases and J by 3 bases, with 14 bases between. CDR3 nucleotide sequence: TGTGCCAGCAGTCAACAGGGATCAGGCTACGAGCAGTACGTC. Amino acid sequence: CASSQQGSGYEQYV.

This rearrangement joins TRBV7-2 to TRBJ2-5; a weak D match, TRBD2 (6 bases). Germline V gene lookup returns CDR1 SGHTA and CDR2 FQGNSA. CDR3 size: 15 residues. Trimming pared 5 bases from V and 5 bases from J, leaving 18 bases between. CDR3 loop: CASSKLDGRGETQYF. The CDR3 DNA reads TGTGCCAGCAGCAAACTAGACGGGAGAGGGGAGACCCAGTACTTC. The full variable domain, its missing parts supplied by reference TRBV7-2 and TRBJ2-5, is GAGVSQSPSNKVTEKGKDVELRCDPISGHTALYWYRQSLGQGLEFLIYFQGNSAPDKSGLPSDRFSAERTGGSVSTLTIQRTQQEDSAVYLCASSKLDGRGETQYFGPGTRLLVL.

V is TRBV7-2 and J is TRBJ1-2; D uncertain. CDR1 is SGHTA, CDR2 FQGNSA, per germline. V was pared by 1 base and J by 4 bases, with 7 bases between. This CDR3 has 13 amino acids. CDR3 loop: CASSLEHTYGYTF. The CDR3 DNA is TGTGCCAGCAGCTTAGAACACACCTATGGCTACACCTTC. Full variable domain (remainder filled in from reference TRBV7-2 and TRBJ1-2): GAGVSQSPSNKVTEKGKDVELRCDPISGHTALYWYRQSLGQGLEFLIYFQGNSAPDKSGLPSDRFSAERTGGSVSTLTIQRTQQEDSAVYLCASSLEHTYGYTFGSGTRLTVV.

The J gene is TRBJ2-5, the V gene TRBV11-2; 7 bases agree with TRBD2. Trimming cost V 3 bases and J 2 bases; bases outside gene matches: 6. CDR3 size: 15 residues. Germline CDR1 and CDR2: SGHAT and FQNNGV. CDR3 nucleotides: TGTGCCAGCAGCTTCCGACTAGCAGAACAAGAGACCCAGTACTTC. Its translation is CASSFRLAEQETQYF.

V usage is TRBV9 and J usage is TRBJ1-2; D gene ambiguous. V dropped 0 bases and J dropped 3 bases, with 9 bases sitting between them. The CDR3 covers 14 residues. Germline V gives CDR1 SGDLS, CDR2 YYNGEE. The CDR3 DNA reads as TGTGCCAGCAGCGTAGAGCTCACGGACTATGGCTACACCTTC. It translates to CASSVELTDYGYTF.

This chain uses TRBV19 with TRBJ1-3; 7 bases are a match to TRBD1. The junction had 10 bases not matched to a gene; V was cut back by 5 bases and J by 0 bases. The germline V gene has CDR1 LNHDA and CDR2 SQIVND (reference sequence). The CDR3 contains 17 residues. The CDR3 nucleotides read TGTGCCAGTAGTCCCGGGGACAGCCTTTTCTCTGGAAACACCATATATTTT. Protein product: CASSPGDSLFSGNTIYF.

CDR3 nucleotides: TGCGCCAGCAGCGGACTAGCGGAGTACAATGAGCAGTTCTTC. Its translation: CASSGLAEYNEQFF. The rearrangement joins TRBV4-3 to TRBJ2-1; TRBD2 matches at 10 bases. The V and J ends lost 5 bases and 4 bases, in that order; junction bases with no gene match: 2. The CDR3 consists of 14 residues. Germline CDR1 is LGHNA and CDR2 is YSLEER.

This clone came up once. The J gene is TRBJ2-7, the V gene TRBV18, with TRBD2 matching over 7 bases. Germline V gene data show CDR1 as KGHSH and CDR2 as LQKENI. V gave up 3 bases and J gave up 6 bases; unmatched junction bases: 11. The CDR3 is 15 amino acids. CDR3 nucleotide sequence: TGTGCCAGCTCACCGAGCGGACTAGGCGTAGTCGAGCAGTACTTC. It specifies CASSPSGLGVVEQYF.

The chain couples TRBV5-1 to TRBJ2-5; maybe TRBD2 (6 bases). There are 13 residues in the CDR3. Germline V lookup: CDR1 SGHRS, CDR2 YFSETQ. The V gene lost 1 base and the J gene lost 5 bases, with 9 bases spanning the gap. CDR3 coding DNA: TGCGCCAGCAGCTTGACTAGCTTGGAGACCCAGTACTTC. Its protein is CASSLTSLETQYF. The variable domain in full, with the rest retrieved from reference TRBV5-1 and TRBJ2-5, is KAGVTQTPRYLIKTRGQQVTLSCSPISGHRSVSWYQQTPGQGLQFLFEYFSETQRNKGNFPGRFSGRQFSNSRSEMNVSTLELGDSALYLCASSLTSLETQYFGPGTRLLVL.

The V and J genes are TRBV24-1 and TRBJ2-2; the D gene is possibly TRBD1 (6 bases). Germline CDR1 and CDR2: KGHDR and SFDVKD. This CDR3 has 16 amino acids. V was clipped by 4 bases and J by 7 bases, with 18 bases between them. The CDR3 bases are TGTGCCACCAGTGACCCCCGACAGGCCCTCGGCGGGGAGCTGTTTTTT. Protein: CATSDPRQALGGELFF.

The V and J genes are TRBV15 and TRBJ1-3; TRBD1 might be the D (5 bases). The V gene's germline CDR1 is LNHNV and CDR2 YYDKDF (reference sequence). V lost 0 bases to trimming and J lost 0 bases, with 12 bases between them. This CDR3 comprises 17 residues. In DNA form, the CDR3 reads TGTGCCACCAGCAGAGATAACAGGCGGTTCTCTGGAAACACCATATATTTT. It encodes CATSRDNRRFSGNTIYF.

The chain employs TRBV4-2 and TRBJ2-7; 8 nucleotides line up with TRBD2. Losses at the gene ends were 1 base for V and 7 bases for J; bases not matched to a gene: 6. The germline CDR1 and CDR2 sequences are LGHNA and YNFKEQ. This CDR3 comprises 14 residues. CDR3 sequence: CASSQGSGGEEQYF. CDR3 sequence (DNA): TGTGCCAGCAGCCAAGGGAGCGGGGGTGAAGAGCAGTACTTC.

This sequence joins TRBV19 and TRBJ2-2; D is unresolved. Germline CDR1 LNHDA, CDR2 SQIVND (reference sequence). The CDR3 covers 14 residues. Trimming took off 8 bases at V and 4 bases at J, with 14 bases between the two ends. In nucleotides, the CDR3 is TGTGCCAGTTCCGGGTGGATGGGCACCGGGGAGCTGTTTTTT. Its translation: CASSGWMGTGELFF.

CDR3 nucleotide sequence: TGTGCCAGTAGTATCAACAGGGGGACTGGGAGCAATCAGCCCCAGCATTTT. Translation: CASSINRGTGSNQPQHF. This rearrangement joins TRBV19 to TRBJ1-5, with 8 bases that match TRBD1. J lost 1 base, V lost 3 bases, and 8 bases had no gene match. This CDR3 contains 17 residues. Germline V gene data show CDR1 as LNHDA and CDR2 as SQIVND (reference sequence).

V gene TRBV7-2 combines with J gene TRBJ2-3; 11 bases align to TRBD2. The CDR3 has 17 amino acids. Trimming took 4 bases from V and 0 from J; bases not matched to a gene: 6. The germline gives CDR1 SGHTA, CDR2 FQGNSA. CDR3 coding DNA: TGTGCCAGCAGCTCCCGTAGCGGGAGGGTTAGCACAGATACGCAGTATTTT. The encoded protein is CASSSRSGRVSTDTQYF.

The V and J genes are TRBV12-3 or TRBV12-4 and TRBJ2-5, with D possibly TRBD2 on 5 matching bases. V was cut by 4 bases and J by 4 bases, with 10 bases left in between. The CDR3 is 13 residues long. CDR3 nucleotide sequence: TGTGCCAGCAGTTCCTCGGAGGTAGAGACCCAGTACTTC. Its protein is CASSSSEVETQYF.

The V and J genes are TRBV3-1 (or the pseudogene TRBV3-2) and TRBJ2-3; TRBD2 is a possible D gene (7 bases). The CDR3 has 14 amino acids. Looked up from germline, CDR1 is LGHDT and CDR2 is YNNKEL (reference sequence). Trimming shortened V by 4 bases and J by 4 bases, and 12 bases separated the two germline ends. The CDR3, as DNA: TGTGCCAGCAGCCGTAGGGGGAGGGCAGATACGCAGTATTTT. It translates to CASSRRGRADTQYF.

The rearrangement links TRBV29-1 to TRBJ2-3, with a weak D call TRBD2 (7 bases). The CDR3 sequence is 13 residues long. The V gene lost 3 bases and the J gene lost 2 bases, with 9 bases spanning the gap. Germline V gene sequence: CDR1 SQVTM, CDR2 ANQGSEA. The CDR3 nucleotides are TGCAGCGTTGAGGGGGGGGCCACAGATACGCAGTATTTT. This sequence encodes CSVEGGATDTQYF.

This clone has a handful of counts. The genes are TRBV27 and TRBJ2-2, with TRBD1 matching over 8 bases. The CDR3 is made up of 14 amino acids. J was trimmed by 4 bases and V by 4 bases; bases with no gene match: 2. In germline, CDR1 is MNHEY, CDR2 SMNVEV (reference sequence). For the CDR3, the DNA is TGTGCCAGCAGTTACGACAGGGGCACCGGGGAGCTGTTTTTT. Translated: CASSYDRGTGELFF.

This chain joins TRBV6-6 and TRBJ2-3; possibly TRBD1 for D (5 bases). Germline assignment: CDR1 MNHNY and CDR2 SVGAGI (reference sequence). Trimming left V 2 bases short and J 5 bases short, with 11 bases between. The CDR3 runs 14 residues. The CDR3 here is CASSYGIDRDTQYF. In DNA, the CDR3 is TGTGCCAGCAGTTACGGAATTGACAGAGATACGCAGTATTTT.

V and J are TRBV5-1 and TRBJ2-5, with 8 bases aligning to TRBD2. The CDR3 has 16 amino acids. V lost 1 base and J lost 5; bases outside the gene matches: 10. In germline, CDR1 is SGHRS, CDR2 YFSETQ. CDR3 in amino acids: CASSLKGAGDLETQYF. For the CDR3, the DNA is TGCGCCAGCAGCTTGAAGGGAGCGGGGGATTTGGAGACCCAGTACTTC.

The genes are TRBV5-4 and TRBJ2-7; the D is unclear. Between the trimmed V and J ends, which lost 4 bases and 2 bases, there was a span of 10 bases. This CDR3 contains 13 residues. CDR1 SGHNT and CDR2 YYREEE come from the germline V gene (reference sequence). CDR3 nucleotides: TGTGCCAGCAGCCGAGGTGGTGCCTACGAGCAGTACGTC. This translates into CASSRGGAYEQYV.

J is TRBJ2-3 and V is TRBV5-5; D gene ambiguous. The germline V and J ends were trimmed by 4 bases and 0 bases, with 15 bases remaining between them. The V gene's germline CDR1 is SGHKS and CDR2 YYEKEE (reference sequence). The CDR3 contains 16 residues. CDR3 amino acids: CASSLSTRLSTDTQYF. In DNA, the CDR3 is TGTGCCAGCAGCCTCTCGACGCGGCTCAGCACAGATACGCAGTATTTT.

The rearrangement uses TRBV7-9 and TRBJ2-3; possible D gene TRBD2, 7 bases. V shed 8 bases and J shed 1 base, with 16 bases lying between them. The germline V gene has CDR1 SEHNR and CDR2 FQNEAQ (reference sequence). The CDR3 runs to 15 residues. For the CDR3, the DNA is TGTGCCAGCCCCCGAGGGGGGGAACGCACAGATACGCAGTATTTT. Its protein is CASPRGGERTDTQYF.

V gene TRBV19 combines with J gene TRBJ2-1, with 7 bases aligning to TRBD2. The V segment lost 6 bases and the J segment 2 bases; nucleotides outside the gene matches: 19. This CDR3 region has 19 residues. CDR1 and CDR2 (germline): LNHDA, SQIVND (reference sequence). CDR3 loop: CASSRRLPAAGEPYNEQFF. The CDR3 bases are TGTGCCAGTAGCCGACGCCTTCCGGCGGCGGGGGAGCCCTACAATGAGCAGTTCTTC.

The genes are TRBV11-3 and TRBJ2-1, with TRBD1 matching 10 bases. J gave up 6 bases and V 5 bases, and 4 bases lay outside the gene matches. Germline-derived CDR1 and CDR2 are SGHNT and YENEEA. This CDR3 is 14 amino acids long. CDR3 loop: CASSPRTGGNEQFF. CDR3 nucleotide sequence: TGTGCCAGCAGCCCGCGGACAGGGGGCAATGAGCAGTTCTTC. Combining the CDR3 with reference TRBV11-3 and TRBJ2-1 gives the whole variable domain EAGVVQSPRYKIIEKKQPVAFWCNPISGHNTLYWYLQNLGQGPELLIRYENEEAVDDSQLPKDRFSAERLKGVDSTLKIQPAELGDSAVYLCASSPRTGGNEQFFGPGTRLTVL.

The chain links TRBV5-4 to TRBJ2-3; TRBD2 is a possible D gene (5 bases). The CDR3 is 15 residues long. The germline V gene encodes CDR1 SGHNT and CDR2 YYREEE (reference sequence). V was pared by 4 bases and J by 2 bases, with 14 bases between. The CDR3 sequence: CASSVLAGLTDTQYF. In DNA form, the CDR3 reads TGTGCCAGCAGCGTCCTGGCGGGTCTCACAGATACGCAGTATTTT.

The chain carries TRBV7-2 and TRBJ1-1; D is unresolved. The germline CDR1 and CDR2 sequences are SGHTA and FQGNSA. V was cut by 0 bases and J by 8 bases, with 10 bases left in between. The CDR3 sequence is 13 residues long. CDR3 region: CASSLASRSEAFF. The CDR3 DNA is TGTGCCAGCAGCTTAGCGAGCCGGAGCGAAGCTTTCTTT.